This T cell receptor (beta chain) is from a study of OX40 agonist ivuxolimab in advanced cancers. Study-level background: Ivuxolimab, which is an agonistic anti-OX40 (CD134) antibody, was administered to the patients. Study conclusions and caveats: The CD4+ and CD8+ T cells in the blood had expanded clonally by week 6 at 0.1 to 3.0 mg/kg. Nonresponders, in some cases, also had low normalized T-cell clonal expansion.

TCRdb's table, derived via immunoSEQ multiplex PCR, lists solely in-frame clones and lacks some. The sample lists roughly 38,000 clones; about 82% were seen once. CDR1 is MRHNA, CDR2 SNTAGT, per germline. V lost 5 bases, J lost 0 bases, and 10 bases lay in between. There are 14 residues in the CDR3. A note on this clone: The antigen is not known.

The sample consisted of CD4+ or CD8+ T cells sorted from blood, taken in a trial of the OX40 agonist ivuxolimab. V usage is TRBV6-4 and J usage is TRBJ1-2; the D is unclear. The receptor's source is an adult with an advanced solid tumor such as melanoma, head and neck, liver or kidney cancer. The CDR3 sequence is CASSREYTNYGYTF. The CDR3 DNA reads as TGTGCCAGCAGTCGGGAGTACACTAACTATGGCTACACCTTC.